These 12 T cell receptor beta chains share one sample of origin, sequenced in a study of blood T cell repertoires in COVID-19. Using immunoSEQ multiplex PCR, the repertoire was profiled, and TCRdb retains in-frame clones only, with some absent. Altogether a few hundred thousand clones are present, around nine tenths being singletons, with the ten largest covering 14% to 15%. The sequencing sample was made of PBMCs or T cells enriched from blood (not recorded which). The receptors come from a woman aged 45-65 years with acute COVID-19.

This clone was observed a few times. V is TRBV5-6 and J is TRBJ2-1; 9 bases align to TRBD2. The CDR3 runs 16 residues. The V gene end was trimmed by 4 bases and the J gene end by 4 bases; junction bases not matched to a gene: 9. Germline loops: CDR1 SGHDT, CDR2 YYEEEE. This chain's CDR3 is CASSMTSGAFYNEQFF. The DNA for the CDR3 is TGTGCCAGCAGCATGACTAGCGGAGCCTTTTACAATGAGCAGTTCTTC.

This chain uses TRBV20-1 with TRBJ2-7; no clear D gene. Germline V gene data show CDR1 as DFQATT and CDR2 as SNEGSKA (reference sequence). Trimming stripped 3 bases from V and 6 bases from J, with 6 bases between. The CDR3 length is 10 residues. CDR3 sequence (DNA): TGCAGTGCTAGGACTGTCGAGCAGTACTTC. It yields the protein CSARTVEQYF.

The chain uses TRBV7-2 and TRBJ1-2; weak D call: TRBD1 (5 bases). Germline-derived CDR1 and CDR2 are SGHTA and FQGNSA. This CDR3 spans 14 amino acids. With 4 bases removed from V and 3 bases from J, the gap between germline ends came to 12 bases. The CDR3 sequence is CASSSGRAHYGYTF. CDR3 nucleotide sequence: TGTGCCAGCAGCTCAGGCAGGGCCCACTATGGCTACACCTTC.

The chain employs TRBV11-2 and TRBJ1-1, with 9 nucleotides matching TRBD1. This CDR3 has 15 residues. From germline, CDR1 is SGHAT and CDR2 FQNNGV. V gave up 3 bases and J gave up 4 bases; unmatched junction bases: 6. The CDR3 reads CASSFTGGLGTEAFF. Written as DNA, the CDR3 is TGTGCCAGCAGCTTTACAGGGGGCTTGGGCACTGAAGCTTTCTTT.

The chain uses TRBV5-1 and TRBJ2-2, with 9 nucleotides matching TRBD2. The CDR3 loop spans 18 amino acids. Looked up from germline, CDR1 is SGHRS and CDR2 is YFSETQ. V trimming: 5 bases; J trimming: 5 bases; junction bases outside the gene matches: 16. CDR3 residues: CASRPGVAGEGRTGELFF. The CDR3, as DNA: TGCGCCAGCAGGCCCGGGGTAGCGGGAGAAGGTCGAACCGGGGAGCTGTTTTTT.

The V and J genes are TRBV7-3 and TRBJ2-5; 9 bases align to TRBD2. Germline trimming cut 2 bases from V and 4 bases from J; bases unmatched to any gene: 8. In germline, CDR1 is SGHTA, CDR2 FQGTGA. CDR3 length: 16 residues. The DNA for the CDR3 is TGTGCCAGCAGCTTACGAGGTAGCGGGAGATCAGAGACCCAGTACTTC. It translates to CASSLRGSGRSETQYF.

The chain couples TRBV7-2 to TRBJ2-5; 10 bases fit TRBD2. CDR1 is SGHTA, CDR2 FQGNSA, per germline. Trimming removed 5 bases from V and 7 bases from J; junction bases left unmatched: 13. This CDR3 is built from 16 residues. The CDR3 sequence is CASSQGGTSGAGTQYF. The CDR3 DNA sequence: TGTGCCAGCAGCCAGGGGGGTACTAGCGGGGCAGGGACCCAGTACTTC.

The chain couples TRBV19 to TRBJ2-3, with 10 positions matching TRBD1. Germline V gene lookup returns CDR1 LNHDA and CDR2 SQIVND (reference sequence). V shed 3 bases, J shed 6 bases, and the junction held 6 bases outside the gene matches. This CDR3 is 15 amino acids long. CDR3 protein: CASSMGPGQGDTQYF. The CDR3 DNA is TGTGCCAGTAGTATGGGGCCGGGACAGGGGGATACGCAGTATTTT.

CDR3 loop: CASSRYRESYNEQFF. The CDR3 nucleotides read TGCGCCAGTAGTCGGTATCGGGAGTCCTACAATGAGCAGTTCTTC. The genes are TRBV5-1 and TRBJ2-1; perhaps TRBD2 as D (6 bases). V was trimmed by 8 bases and J by 1 base, leaving 16 bases between them. The length of the CDR3 is 15 residues. In germline, CDR1 is SGHRS, CDR2 YFSETQ.

V usage is TRBV5-8 and J usage is TRBJ2-2; D possibly corresponds to TRBD1 (6 bases). Germline V gene data show CDR1 as SGHTS and CDR2 as YDEGEE. The V gene lost 2 bases and the J gene lost 5 bases, with 16 bases spanning the gap. The CDR3 totals 16 residues. The CDR3 sequence is CASSLASGTRTGELFF. The CDR3 DNA sequence: TGTGCCAGCAGCTTAGCCTCAGGGACACGGACCGGGGAGCTGTTTTTT.

V usage is TRBV6-1 and J usage is TRBJ2-3; TRBD2 is a possible D gene (6 bases). CDR3 length: 16 amino acids. V lost 4 bases, J lost 0 bases, and 14 bases lay in between. Per germline, CDR1 MNHNS and CDR2 SASEGT. CDR3 region: CASSVTGTLSTDTQYF. CDR3 nucleotide sequence: TGTGCCAGCAGTGTCACCGGGACTTTAAGCACAGATACGCAGTATTTT.

V gene TRBV9 combines with J gene TRBJ1-1, with 10 bases fitting TRBD1. Germline-derived CDR1 and CDR2 are SGDLS and YYNGEE. V lost 0 bases, J lost 3 bases, and 2 bases stayed unmatched. The CDR3 has 15 amino acids. Written as DNA, the CDR3 is TGTGCCAGCAGCGTAGCTGGGACAGGGGACACTGAAGCTTTCTTT. Its translation: CASSVAGTGDTEAFF.